The clone carrying this T cell receptor (beta chain) was seen many times. Its antigen remains unidentified. The entry originates in a study of CD8 T cells in ankylosing spondylitis. The V and J ends lost 2 bases and 3 bases respectively, with 13 bases between them. Germline assignment: CDR1 KGHDR and CDR2 SFDVKD. There are 16 residues in the CDR3. Study findings and constraints: Matched ankylosing spondylitis synovial fluid reportedly contained a significantly enriched population of disease-linked clones. Within ankylosing spondylitis blood, a TCR beta motif made up of fewer than ten highly homologous variants appeared to be characteristic. Reports of some motif variants in reactive arthritis synovial fluid and blood predate this one.

TCRdb used MiXCR to reprocess the 5' RACE reads, holding one entry per CDR3 protein. The sample shows about 210,000 distinct CDR3 sequences, approximately 7.3% of them seen only once. Specimen: blood, either unsorted or a sorted T cell fraction (not recorded which). The gene calls are TRBV24-1 and TRBJ2-4, with D unresolved. The sequence was obtained from a male donor with ankylosing spondylitis. The CDR3, as DNA: TGTGCCACCAGTGATTCTTCCCCAGAAGTCAAAAACATTCAGTACTTC. Translating it yields CATSDSSPEVKNIQYF.